This TCR beta chain was found in a study of cytomegalovirus exposure and HLA in healthy donors. With 0 bases removed from V and 0 bases from J, the gap between germline ends came to 9 bases. Per germline, CDR1 SGHTA and CDR2 FQGNSA. The CDR3 loop spans 16 amino acids. General study findings and limits: Follow-up analysis found HLA locus-dependent TCR association rates, highest for DRB1 and lowest for HLA-C.

The study ran its PCR with 60 Vbeta and 13 Jbeta primers. Clones were read by immunoSEQ multiplex PCR, and TCRdb kept only the in-frame ones, dropping some. The sample holds roughly 100,000 clones, about four fifths seen once. Worth noting for this clone: Antigen unknown.

This chain joins TRBV7-2 and TRBJ1-3; D gene unclear. The TCR originated in a man younger than 45 in good health and CMV-seronegative. The source material was PBMCs. The CDR3 sequence is CASSLAVHSSGNTIYF. For the CDR3, the DNA is TGTGCCAGCAGCTTAGCGGTCCACAGCTCTGGAAACACCATATATTTT.